This T cell receptor beta chain was obtained from a study of T cell responses to AZD1222 COVID-19 vaccine. Findings and limits, study-wide: Sampling captured repertoires only after the peak T cell response. Unmutated variant regions are reportedly targeted by nearly half of spike-specific TCRs. Mostly white British, mostly female donors; authors suggested clonal diversity may be underestimated. Two AZD1222 administrations were followed by greater Spike-specific TCR breadth and depth.

A remark on this clone: Its cognate antigen is unknown.

This CDR3 is 16 amino acids long. V dropped 3 bases and J dropped 7; count of bases not matched to a gene: 13. The germline CDR1 and CDR2 sequences are SGHKS and YYEKEE (reference sequence). The data were produced by immunoSEQ multiplex PCR, yet TCRdb's version contains in-frame clones alone and is incomplete. The sample lists approximately 100,000 clones; about nine tenths were seen once. The material sequenced was peripheral blood, taken on day 0 of AZD1222 vaccination. The chain combines TRBV5-5 with TRBJ1-1, with 9 bases that match TRBD1. This receptor was obtained from an adult in good health. This chain's CDR3 is CASSYKTGGISGEAFF. The CDR3 DNA follows: TGTGCCAGCAGCTACAAGACAGGGGGGATAAGTGGTGAAGCTTTCTTT.